A single sample gave rise to the 22 T cell receptor beta chains below, sequenced in a study of blood T cell repertoires in COVID-19. Sequenced by immunoSEQ multiplex PCR; TCRdb stores in-frame clones only, minus some. Of 250,000 to 300,000 clones in the sample, around 84% were seen once. The sequenced sample was peripheral blood. The source is a man between 60 and 70 years old with acute or convalescent COVID-19.

This clone is a singleton in its sample. Distinct nucleotide sequences in the sample also encode this CDR3. V and J are TRBV28 and TRBJ2-5, with 7 bases matching TRBD1. CDR3 length: 13 residues. From germline, CDR1 is MDHEN and CDR2 SYDVKM. The trim removed 4 bases at V and 3 bases at J, leaving 2 bases unmatched. The CDR3 bases are TGTGCCAGCAGTTCAGGGGGAGAAGAGACCCAGTACTTC. It translates to CASSSGGEETQYF.

The chain combines TRBV7-8 with TRBJ2-4, with TRBD1 matching over 7 bases. The CDR3 consists of 15 residues. The ends lost 5 bases at V and 1 base at J; junction bases unmatched: 5. Germline lookup yields CDR1 SGHVS and CDR2 FQNEAQ. DNA for the CDR3: TGTGCCAGCAGCCCAGGGGGATCGGCCAAAAACATTCAGTACTTC. Translation: CASSPGGSAKNIQYF. The variable domain in full, with the rest retrieved from reference TRBV7-8 and TRBJ2-4, is GAGVSQSPRYKVAKRGQDVALRCDPISGHVSLFWYQQALGQGPEFLTYFQNEAQLDKSGLPSDRFFAERPEGSVSTLKIQRTQQEDSAVYLCASSPGGSAKNIQYFGAGTRLSVL.

This sequence joins TRBV15 and TRBJ1-1; 10 bases align to TRBD1. The CDR3 is made up of 16 amino acids. The V gene's germline CDR1 is LNHNV and CDR2 YYDKDF (reference sequence). The V gene end was trimmed by 3 bases and the J gene end by 5 bases; junction bases not matched to a gene: 9. In DNA, the CDR3 is TGTGCCACCAGCAGTCCGAGACAGGGGGCGCGGACTGAAGCTTTCTTT. Its protein product is CATSSPRQGARTEAFF.

The V call is TRBV9, the J call TRBJ2-1; tentatively, D is TRBD2 (5 bases). The V end was cut by 0 bases, the J end by 6 bases, with 19 bases between. Germline V CDR1 and CDR2: SGDLS, YYNGEE. The CDR3 has 17 amino acids. The CDR3 sequence is CASSVEWGTRAINEQFF. Written as DNA, the CDR3 is TGTGCCAGCAGCGTAGAATGGGGAACTAGAGCTATCAATGAGCAGTTCTTC.

This chain connects TRBV4-2 to TRBJ1-2; a weak D match, TRBD1 (6 bases). Deletions cut 2 bases from V and 1 base from J, with 17 bases between. CDR1 LGHNA and CDR2 YNFKEQ come from the germline V gene. The CDR3 covers 17 residues. The CDR3 here is CASSQNLLQGLNYGYTF. The CDR3 DNA reads TGTGCCAGCAGCCAAAATCTCTTGCAGGGGCTTAACTATGGCTACACCTTC.

This rearrangement joins TRBV10-3 to TRBJ2-7; 12 bases are shared with TRBD1. The junction had 3 bases not matched to a gene; V was cut back by 2 bases and J by 4 bases. The CDR3 sequence is 15 residues long. Germline CDR1 is ENHRY and CDR2 is SYGVKD. The CDR3 sequence: CAISERGQGAYEQYF. CDR3 DNA sequence: TGTGCCATCAGTGAGCGGGGACAGGGGGCATACGAGCAGTACTTC.

The V call is TRBV6-2 or TRBV6-3, the J call TRBJ2-7; 10 nucleotides match TRBD1. The CDR3 length is 15 residues. Germline lookup yields CDR1 MNHEY and CDR2 SVGEGT. The junction had 3 bases not matched to a gene; V was cut back by 0 bases and J by 4 bases. The CDR3 here is CASSYSTGGGYEQYF. CDR3 nucleotide sequence: TGTGCCAGCAGTTACTCGACAGGGGGCGGTTACGAGCAGTACTTC.

V gene TRBV18 combines with J gene TRBJ2-1; 13 nucleotides line up with TRBD2. Trimming cost V 3 bases and J 14 bases; bases outside gene matches: 16. Germline assignment: CDR1 KGHSH and CDR2 LQKENI. The CDR3 loop spans 17 amino acids. The CDR3 region is CASSPSGGGLAGFHEFF. The CDR3 DNA sequence: TGTGCCAGCTCACCCTCGGGAGGGGGACTAGCGGGATTCCACGAGTTCTTC.

The genes are TRBV30 and TRBJ1-2; no clear D. Germline lookup yields CDR1 GTSNPN and CDR2 SVGIG (reference sequence). V dropped 0 bases and J dropped 3 bases, with 5 bases sitting between them. The CDR3 covers 12 residues. CDR3 coding DNA: TGTGCCTGGAGTGTATCCGACTATGGCTACACCTTC. It translates to CAWSVSDYGYTF. The variable domain in full, with the rest retrieved from reference TRBV30 and TRBJ1-2, is SQTIHQWPATLVQPVGSPLSLECTVEGTSNPNLYWYRQAAGRGLQLLFYSVGIGQISSEVPQNLSASRPQDRQFILSSKKLLLSDSGFYLCAWSVSDYGYTFGSGTRLTVV.

The chain employs TRBV19 and TRBJ2-1; 9 nucleotides align to TRBD1. This CDR3 has 15 residues. After removal of 6 bases from V and 7 bases from J, the junction contained 10 bases not matched to a gene. CDR1 LNHDA and CDR2 SQIVND come from the germline V gene (reference sequence). The CDR3 coding sequence is TGTGCCAGTAGGATTCTGACAGGGGGTAGGAATGAGCAGTTCTTC. This sequence encodes CASRILTGGRNEQFF.

About this clone itself: The identical CDR3 is also encoded by other nucleotide sequences in the sample. V is TRBV5-1 and J is TRBJ2-2; a weak D match, TRBD2 (6 bases). The V gene's germline CDR1 is SGHRS and CDR2 YFSETQ. The CDR3 is 13 residues long. The ends were cut back, 4 bases at V and 4 bases at J, with 8 bases in the middle. DNA of the CDR3: TGCGCCAGCAGCCTGGGAGGCACCGGGGAGCTGTTTTTT. Translated: CASSLGGTGELFF.

The chain recombines TRBV7-9 with TRBJ2-7, with 7 bases aligning to TRBD1. The trim removed 4 bases at V and 0 bases at J, leaving 3 bases unmatched. Germline V lookup: CDR1 SEHNR, CDR2 FQNEAQ (reference sequence). The CDR3 is made up of 14 amino acids. This CDR3 is CASSSWDSSYEQYF. The CDR3 coding sequence is TGTGCCAGCAGCTCTTGGGACAGCTCCTACGAGCAGTACTTC.

J is TRBJ1-5 and V is TRBV4-1; D is uncertain. The CDR3 is 17 amino acids. The germline gives CDR1 MGHRA, CDR2 YSYEKL. The V end lost 4 bases, the J end lost 4 bases, and 20 bases lay between the germline ends. The CDR3 is CASSLQGIGAGNQPQHF. In DNA, the CDR3 is TGCGCCAGCAGCCTTCAAGGTATAGGTGCGGGGAATCAGCCCCAGCATTTT.

The chain combines TRBV7-9 with TRBJ2-7, with D possibly being TRBD1 (6 bases). Looked up from germline, CDR1 is SEHNR and CDR2 is FQNEAQ (reference sequence). V was shortened by 5 bases and J by 6 bases, with 14 bases between the two germline ends. This CDR3 is 13 amino acids long. This CDR3 is CASSLEQGGEQYF. The CDR3 coding sequence is TGTGCCAGCAGCCTAGAACAGGGCGGCGAGCAGTACTTC.

This sequence joins TRBV5-6 and TRBJ1-2, with D perhaps TRBD1 (5 bases). The germline CDR1 and CDR2 sequences are SGHDT and YYEEEE. This CDR3 comprises 15 residues. Trimming removed 4 bases at V and 4 bases at J, with 17 bases between. The CDR3 nucleotides are TGTGCCAGCAGCCTGTCCGCGGGGGGTGTCTATGGCTACACCTTC. This translates into CASSLSAGGVYGYTF.

This clone occurred a few times. The rearrangement links TRBV3-1 (or the pseudogene TRBV3-2) to TRBJ1-6; D might be TRBD1 (6 bases). The CDR3 is made up of 14 amino acids. Germline V CDR1 and CDR2: LGHDT, YNNKEL (reference sequence). Trimming cost V 11 bases and J 7 bases, with 18 bases left between them. DNA for the CDR3: TGTGCCTCAGAGGCGGGGGCCGCGAATTCACCCCTCCACTTT. Protein: CASEAGAANSPLHF.

The chain carries TRBV5-1 and TRBJ1-1; 7 nucleotides line up with TRBD1. The CDR3 is 15 residues long. Germline V gene lookup returns CDR1 SGHRS and CDR2 YFSETQ. With V trimmed by 4 bases and J by 4 bases, 10 bases remained unmatched. The CDR3 region is CASSQTRQGGTEAFF. The CDR3 region has the DNA TGCGCCAGCAGCCAAACTAGACAGGGAGGCACTGAAGCTTTCTTT.

The V and J genes are TRBV5-4 and TRBJ1-4; TRBD1 might be the D (6 bases). The CDR3 length is 16 residues. Per the germline V gene, CDR1 is SGHNT and CDR2 is YYREEE (reference sequence). V gave up 0 bases and J gave up 8 bases, with 17 bases separating them. CDR3 residues: CASSLGGPPMGEKLFF. The CDR3 DNA reads as TGTGCCAGCAGCTTGGGGGGGCCCCCTATGGGGGAAAAACTGTTTTTT.

The V gene is TRBV7-9, the J gene TRBJ1-3; D is unresolved. The CDR3 contains 16 residues. V lost 2 bases, J lost 2 bases, and 13 bases lay in between. The V gene's germline CDR1 is SEHNR and CDR2 FQNEAQ (reference sequence). DNA of the CDR3: TGTGCCAGCAGCTTAAGGAGGGAGGTAACTGGAAACACCATATATTTT. Translated, it gives CASSLRREVTGNTIYF.

The chain uses TRBV10-1 and TRBJ1-1, with TRBD1 as a possible D gene (6 bases). From germline, CDR1 is WNHNN and CDR2 SYGVQD (reference sequence). With 8 bases removed from V and 2 bases from J, the gap between germline ends came to 15 bases. This CDR3 has 14 amino acids. The CDR3 coding sequence is TGCGCCAGCTCGAGAGGACAGCTCAACACTGAAGCTTTCTTT. Translating gives CASSRGQLNTEAFF.

The chain joins TRBV7-9 to TRBJ2-1; 8 nucleotides align to TRBD2. CDR1 and CDR2 from the germline V gene are SEHNR and FQNEAQ (reference sequence). CDR3 length equals 16 residues. Trimming took 5 bases from V and 0 from J; bases not matched to a gene: 6. The CDR3 here is CASSNSGASSYNEQFF. The CDR3 nucleotides read TGTGCCAGCAGCAATAGCGGGGCGAGCTCCTACAATGAGCAGTTCTTC.

With respect to this clone: Other DNA sequences in this sample translate to the same CDR3. This rearrangement joins TRBV7-8 to TRBJ1-1; 9 nucleotides agree with TRBD1. The germline gives CDR1 SGHVS, CDR2 FQNEAQ. V shed 3 bases, J shed 4 bases, and the junction held 0 bases outside the gene matches. CDR3 length equals 13 residues. The CDR3 DNA reads as TGTGCCAGCAGCTTGACAGGGGGCACTGAAGCTTTCTTT. Translated: CASSLTGGTEAFF.